The rows below give T cell receptor beta chains drawn from one sample of a study of T cells after yellow fever vaccination. One entry per CDR3 protein results from TCRdb running MiXCR on the 5' RACE reads. The sample yields some 350,000 distinct CDR3 sequences, around 10% seen once. Sequencing was performed on PBMCs, taken on the day of the first yellow fever vaccination. These receptors were obtained from a man younger than 35 who received the YFV17D yellow fever vaccine. The CDR3 runs from the conserved cysteine through the conserved F or W. D genes are given only for firm matches. Expanded clones are given a class, and other clones once, few, many or no size at all.

TRBV10-2	many	.	TRBJ2-3	CASSEQGGTDTQYF	TGCGCCAGCAGTGAGCAGGGTGGCACAGATACGCAGTATTTT
TRBV23-1	few	.	TRBJ1-3	CASSQEWGVMSSGNTIYF	TGCGCCAGCAGTCAAGAATGGGGCGTCATGAGCTCTGGAAACACCATATATTTT
TRBV11-2	few	.	TRBJ2-1	CASGEGLANHNEQFF	TGTGCCAGCGGTGAGGGTCTAGCGAACCACAATGAGCAGTTCTTC
TRBV18	few	TRBD1	TRBJ2-1	CASSPQDRDAQFF	TGTGCCAGCTCACCACAGGACAGGGACGCGCAGTTCTTC
TRBV3-1	few	.	TRBJ1-6	CASSQQGLYNSPLHF	TGTGCCAGCAGCCAGCAGGGGCTTTATAATTCACCCCTCCACTTT
TRBV19	.	.	TRBJ1-6	CASSIGAFRSYNSPLHF	TGTGCCAGTAGTATAGGAGCTTTTCGCTCCTATAATTCACCCCTCCACTTT
TRBV6-2/TRBV6-3	few	TRBD1	TRBJ1-5	CASIPSRDRLNQPQHF	TGTGCCAGCATCCCCTCGCGGGACAGACTTAATCAGCCCCAGCATTTT
TRBV5-8	.	.	TRBJ2-1	CASRNRVSNEQFF	TGTGCCAGCAGAAACAGGGTTTCCAATGAGCAGTTCTTC
TRBV7-2	.	.	TRBJ2-7	CASSSSAVTNYEQYF	TGTGCCAGCAGCTCCTCCGCCGTTACAAACTACGAGCAGTACTTC
TRBV27	few	.	TRBJ2-5	CASSSPGEGETQYF	TGTGCCAGCAGTTCCCCAGGGGAGGGGGAGACCCAGTACTTC
TRBV7-2	.	TRBD2	TRBJ2-1	CASSLRASGGAYNEQFF	TGTGCCAGCAGCTTACGGGCTAGCGGGGGGGCTTACAATGAGCAGTTCTTC
TRBV19	.	TRBD1	TRBJ1-1	CASSIISQGGNTEAFF	TGTGCCAGTAGTATCATTTCCCAGGGGGGGAACACTGAAGCTTTCTTT
TRBV4-1	.	.	TRBJ1-5	CASSQGISNQPQHF	TGCGCCAGCAGCCAAGGTATTAGCAATCAGCCCCAGCATTTT
TRBV4-3	.	TRBD1	TRBJ2-1	CASSQADRDNEQFF	TGCGCCAGCAGCCAAGCTGACAGGGACAATGAGCAGTTCTTC
TRBV4-1	many	.	TRBJ1-2	CASSQEPAGADGYTF	TGCGCCAGCAGCCAAGAGCCCGCAGGGGCGGACGGCTACACCTTC
TRBV12-3/TRBV12-4	many	.	TRBJ2-3	CASSRGSTDTQYF	TGTGCCAGCTCACGTGGTAGCACAGATACGCAGTATTTT
TRBV3-1	few	.	TRBJ1-4	CASSQDRGGIREKLFF	TGTGCCAGCAGCCAAGACAGAGGGGGAATACGCGAAAAACTGTTTTTT
TRBV4-1	.	.	TRBJ1-1	CASSQEAGPAFF	TGCGCCAGCAGCCAAGAGGCAGGGCCAGCTTTCTTT
TRBV30	.	TRBD2	TRBJ2-3	CAWGLAAPDTQYF	TGTGCCTGGGGACTAGCGGCCCCAGATACGCAGTATTTT
TRBV18	.	.	TRBJ1-1	CASSPQENTEAFF	TGTGCCAGCAGCCCACAGGAGAACACTGAAGCTTTCTTT
TRBV30	.	.	TRBJ2-1	CAWSLVFGPYNEQFF	TGTGCCTGGAGTTTGGTTTTCGGGCCCTACAATGAGCAGTTCTTC
TRBV18	.	.	TRBJ2-5	CASSPQFFRETQYF	TGTGCCAGCTCACCACAGTTTTTCCGAGAGACCCAGTACTTC
TRBV11-2	.	TRBD2	TRBJ2-1	CASSRTSGGVNEQFF	TGTGCCAGCAGCAGAACTAGCGGGGGAGTGAATGAGCAGTTCTTC
TRBV20-1	many	.	TRBJ1-5	CSASQVRRYSNQPQHF	TGCAGTGCTAGTCAGGTCCGGAGGTATAGCAATCAGCCCCAGCATTTT
TRBV18	.	TRBD1	TRBJ1-6	CASSLGQGPSPLHF	TGTGCCAGCTCCCTGGGACAGGGTCCTTCACCCCTCCACTTT
TRBV4-3	many	TRBD2	TRBJ2-1	CASSQDPARAGGDNEQFF	TGCGCCAGCAGCCAAGATCCCGCTCGCGCGGGGGGGGATAATGAGCAGTTCTTC
TRBV5-5	.	.	TRBJ1-1	CASSFVGGWNTEAFF	TGTGCCAGCAGCTTCGTTGGAGGGTGGAACACTGAAGCTTTCTTT
TRBV19	.	.	TRBJ2-2	CASSLSNSIGELFF	TGTGCCAGTAGTCTATCGAACAGTATCGGGGAGCTGTTTTTT
TRBV18	few	.	TRBJ2-3	CASSPLQNTDTQYF	TGTGCCAGCTCACCACTACAGAACACAGATACGCAGTATTTT
TRBV23-1	.	.	TRBJ1-6	CAMPGGDYNSPLHF	TGCGCCATGCCGGGTGGAGACTATAATTCACCCCTCCACTTT
TRBV6-5	few	TRBD1	TRBJ1-2	CASSYTNTGAYGYTF	TGTGCCAGCAGTTACACAAACACAGGGGCCTATGGCTACACCTTC
TRBV12-3/TRBV12-4	.	.	TRBJ1-5	CASSRTPLQPQHF	TGTGCCAGCAGTCGTACCCCCCTCCAGCCCCAGCATTTT
TRBV5-1	.	TRBD1	TRBJ1-4	CASRGQGREKLFF	TGCGCCAGCAGGGGACAGGGAAGAGAAAAACTGTTTTTT
TRBV5-1	.	.	TRBJ1-4	CASRETGYATNEKLFF	TGCGCCAGCAGGGAAACAGGATACGCAACTAATGAAAAACTGTTTTTT
TRBV3-1	few	.	TRBJ1-2	CASSQDFRATYTF	TGTGCCAGCAGCCAAGATTTTAGGGCAACCTACACCTTC
TRBV11-2	few	.	TRBJ2-3	CASRSLGAVETDTQYF	TGTGCCAGCAGGAGCTTAGGAGCGGTTGAAACAGATACGCAGTATTTT
TRBV5-5	.	TRBD1	TRBJ1-6	CASSRQGVNSPLHF	TGTGCCAGCAGCCGACAGGGGGTTAATTCACCCCTCCACTTT
TRBV27	.	.	TRBJ2-3	CASSFLGGFSDTQYF	TGTGCCAGCAGTTTTCTGGGGGGATTTTCAGATACGCAGTATTTT
TRBV12-3/TRBV12-4	.	.	TRBJ1-5	CASSLDSDKQPQHF	TGTGCCAGCAGTCTCGACTCCGATAAGCAGCCCCAGCATTTT
TRBV24-1	few	.	TRBJ2-1	CATSAKGGASYNEQFF	TGTGCCACCAGTGCCAAGGGCGGGGCCTCCTACAATGAGCAGTTCTTC
TRBV4-1	.	.	TRBJ2-2	CASNPLWGAERNRELFF	TGCGCCAGCAACCCCCTTTGGGGTGCCGAACGAAACCGGGAGCTGTTTTTT
TRBV12-3/TRBV12-4	few	TRBD1	TRBJ1-3	CASSRTGDDGNTIYF	TGTGCCAGCAGCCGAACAGGGGACGATGGAAACACCATATATTTT
TRBV10-2	few	.	TRBJ1-4	CASSDSQGLGEKLFF	TGCGCCAGCAGTGACAGTCAGGGGCTAGGTGAAAAACTGTTTTTT
TRBV3-1	many	.	TRBJ1-2	CASSLEVGYGYTF	TGTGCCAGCAGCCTCGAAGTTGGCTATGGCTACACCTTC
TRBV20-1	few	.	TRBJ1-1	CSARLGTQNTEAFF	TGCAGTGCCCGGCTTGGGACACAGAACACTGAAGCTTTCTTT
TRBV12-3/TRBV12-4	many	.	TRBJ1-3	CASSFGGSSGNTIYF	TGTGCCAGCAGTTTTGGCGGTAGCTCTGGAAACACCATATATTTT